Listed below are T cell receptor beta chains from one sample, sequenced in a study of beta chain features in type 1 diabetes. The assay was immunoSEQ multiplex PCR, and TCRdb's table has in-frame clones only and misses some. Here the sample spans a few hundred thousand clones, around 15% being singletons. The specimen was naive CD4+ T cells from blood. All receptors derive from a young man with type 1 diabetes. Both conserved end residues are part of each CDR3. Each record gives: D gene, J gene, V gene, clone size, CDR3 DNA, CDR3 protein. The D gene is left open where the match is weak. The size of a clone is reported for some rows only, either as once, few or many, or as a class for expanded clones.

>TRBD2|TRBJ2-1|TRBV29-1|NA
TGCAGCGTTGAAGGTAGCGGGAGCAATGAGCAGTTCTTC
CSVEGSGSNEQFF
>NA|TRBJ2-1|TRBV7-2|NA
TGTGCCAGCAGCTTCTCTAGCGCGGATCTTAGGTTCTTC
CASSFSSADLRFF
>TRBD2|TRBJ2-7|TRBV10-2|NA
TGCGCCAGCAGGGGAAATCTAGCGGGAGCCCCCTCCTACGAGCAGTACTTC
CASRGNLAGAPSYEQYF
>NA|TRBJ1-2|TRBV4-1|few
TGCGCCAGCAGCCAAGATCGCGGGGCGGACTATGGCTACACCTTC
CASSQDRGADYGYTF
>NA|TRBJ1-4|TRBV29-1|few
TGCAGCGTTGGGCAAAATGAAAAACTGTTTTTT
CSVGQNEKLFF
>NA|TRBJ2-7|TRBV20-1|few
TGCAGTGCTAGCCGAGCCAACGAGCAGTACTTC
CSASRANEQYF
>NA|TRBJ2-3|TRBV2|few
TGTGCCAGCAGTTCCAGCACAGATACGCAGTATTTT
CASSSSTDTQYF
>TRBD2|TRBJ2-1|TRBV7-2|few
TGTGCCAGCAGCTCGTACTTAGCGGGTGGCTACAATGAGCAGTTCTTC
CASSSYLAGGYNEQFF
>NA|TRBJ2-7|TRBV6-5|few
TGTGCCAGCAGTTACTCAATCGGGACGGTCTACGAGCAGTACTTC
CASSYSIGTVYEQYF
>TRBD1|TRBJ1-3|TRBV7-2|NA
TGTGCCAGCAGCTTGGGGACAGGGCCCAGCTCTGGAAACACCATATATTTT
CASSLGTGPSSGNTIYF
>TRBD2|TRBJ2-7|TRBV9|few
TGTGCCAGCAGCGTAGATCCAGCGGGAACCTACGAGCAGTACTTC
CASSVDPAGTYEQYF
>NA|TRBJ2-5|TRBV29-1|NA
TGCAGCGTTGAAGAGGCAGGGAAAGAGACCCAGTACTTC
CSVEEAGKETQYF
>NA|TRBJ1-1|TRBV29-1|NA
TGCAGCGCCACCCCAGGGGAGACAGCTTTCTTT
CSATPGETAFF
>NA|TRBJ1-4|TRBV9|NA
TGTGCCAGCAGCGGGGGGAGTAGAGCAACTAATGAAAAACTGTTTTTT
CASSGGSRATNEKLFF
>NA|TRBJ1-1|TRBV7-9|few
TGTGCCAGCAGGGGGAACACTGAAGCTTTCTTT
CASRGNTEAFF
>TRBD1|TRBJ2-7|TRBV7-9|NA
TGTGCCAGCAGCGTACAGGGGATGTCCTACGAGCAGTACTTC
CASSVQGMSYEQYF
>NA|TRBJ2-4|TRBV7-9|few
TGTGCCAGCAGCCCCCGAGACATTCAGTACTTC
CASSPRDIQYF
>NA|TRBJ2-5|TRBV7-2|few
TGTGCCAGCAGCTCCCCGTCTCTAGCGAAGACCCAGTACTTC
CASSSPSLAKTQYF
>TRBD1|TRBJ2-7|TRBV10-3|NA
TGTGCCATCGGCCGGACAGGGAACGAGCAGTACTTC
CAIGRTGNEQYF
>TRBD2|TRBJ2-3|TRBV30|few
TGTGCCGGGGGGGGACTGGGGCAGGATACGCAGTATTTT
CAGGGLGQDTQYF
>TRBD2|TRBJ2-1|TRBV6-5|NA
TGTGCCAGCAGTTACCTCGGACTAGCAGGAGGCAATGAGCAGTTCTTC
CASSYLGLAGGNEQFF
>NA|TRBJ2-6|TRBV29-1|few
TGCAGCGTTAAAGAGTTCTCTGGGGCCAACGTCCTGACTTTC
CSVKEFSGANVLTF
>TRBD2|TRBJ2-7|TRBV19|few
TGTGCCAGTAGTGACCCGACTAGCGGGAGGTACGAGCAGTACTTC
CASSDPTSGRYEQYF
>NA|TRBJ2-7|TRBV5-1|few
TGCGCCAGCAGCCCGGACTTCTACGAGCAGTACTTC
CASSPDFYEQYF
>NA|TRBJ2-1|TRBV14|NA
TGTGCCAGCAGCCAGGACCCGGGACTTATATACAATGAGCAGTTCTTC
CASSQDPGLIYNEQFF
>NA|TRBJ2-1|TRBV4-1|NA
TGCGCCAGCAGCCATACAAGCGTAACGAACAATGAGCAGTTCTTC
CASSHTSVTNNEQFF
>NA|TRBJ1-2|TRBV9|few
TGTGCCAGCAGCGTAGAGACAGGCTATGGCTACACCTTC
CASSVETGYGYTF
>TRBD1|TRBJ1-4|TRBV25-1|NA
TGTGCCAGCAGTTCCAACCGGGACAGTGGTGAAAAACTGTTTTTT
CASSSNRDSGEKLFF
>NA|TRBJ2-7|TRBV11-2|NA
TGTGCCAGCAGCCCGAGGAGGGTAACCTCCTACGAGCAGTACTTC
CASSPRRVTSYEQYF
>TRBD1|TRBJ2-1|TRBV4-1|NA
TGCGCCAGCAGCCAAGGTTGGACAGGGGATCCATATGAGCAGTTCTTC
CASSQGWTGDPYEQFF
>TRBD1|TRBJ2-1|TRBV10-3|NA
TGTGCCATCAGTGAGGCACCGGACAGGGCCAATGAGCAGTTCTTC
CAISEAPDRANEQFF
>NA|TRBJ2-7|TRBV29-1|few
TGCAGCGCCTCCCACCAGCGCGAGCAGTACTTC
CSASHQREQYF
>TRBD1|TRBJ1-2|TRBV25-1|NA
TGTGCCAGCAGTGAATGGTATAAACCAGGGGGAAGGAACTATGGCTACACCTTC
CASSEWYKPGGRNYGYTF
>TRBD1|TRBJ1-2|TRBV7-9|few
TGTGCCAGCAGCTTCTCGGACAGGGGTGCTGGCTACACCTTC
CASSFSDRGAGYTF
>NA|TRBJ1-4|TRBV29-1|NA
TGCAGCGTTGAATGGGGTGCTAATGAAAAACTGTTTTTT
CSVEWGANEKLFF
>NA|TRBJ1-2|TRBV9|NA
TGTGCCAGCAGGGCACCTTCACTCTCGGGCTACACCTTC
CASRAPSLSGYTF
>NA|TRBJ2-1|TRBV21-1|NA
TGTGCCAGCACAGCTTACAGGGGGCAGTTCTTC
CASTAYRGQFF
>NA|TRBJ2-7|TRBV29-1|NA
TGCAGCGTACGACCCCAAATCTCCTACGAGCAGTACTTC
CSVRPQISYEQYF
>TRBD2|TRBJ2-7|TRBV29-1|few
TGCAGCGTGGGGGTGACTAGCGGGGTTTCCTACGAGCAGTACTTC
CSVGVTSGVSYEQYF
>TRBD2|TRBJ2-3|TRBV29-1|few
TGCAGCGTTGGACTAGCGGGTGGCACAGATACGCAGTATTTT
CSVGLAGGTDTQYF
>TRBD2|TRBJ2-3|TRBV29-1|few
TGCAGCGCTCGACTAGCGGGACTCACAGATACGCAGTATTTT
CSARLAGLTDTQYF
>NA|TRBJ1-5|TRBV4-1|NA
TGCGCCAGCAGCCAAGTAGGGCAGACTGATCAGCCCCAGCATTTT
CASSQVGQTDQPQHF
>NA|TRBJ2-1|TRBV5-1|few
TGCGCCAGCAGCTTGGCACAGGGCTTCAAGTTCTTC
CASSLAQGFKFF
>TRBD2|TRBJ2-7|TRBV30|few
TGTGCCTGGAGAAGGGAAACGGGGGGTGAGAACTTC
CAWRRETGGENF
>TRBD1|TRBJ1-3|TRBV7-9|NA
TGTGCCAGCAGCCCTAGACAGGGGGCCACTGGAAACACCATATATTTT
CASSPRQGATGNTIYF
>NA|TRBJ2-5|TRBV9|NA
TGTGCCAGCAGCGACAGGAGACACCAGGAGACCCAGTACTTC
CASSDRRHQETQYF
>NA|TRBJ1-4|TRBV16|NA
TGTGCCAGCAGCCAAGGACGCAATGAAAAACTGTTTTTT
CASSQGRNEKLFF
>TRBD1|TRBJ2-1|TRBV6-5|NA
TGTGCCAGCAGTTACTCAGGACAGGGACTTAATGAGCAGTTCTTC
CASSYSGQGLNEQFF
>NA|TRBJ2-3|TRBV28|few
TGTGCCAGCTTCCCTAGTGCCAGGGTAACAGATACGCAGTATTTT
CASFPSARVTDTQYF